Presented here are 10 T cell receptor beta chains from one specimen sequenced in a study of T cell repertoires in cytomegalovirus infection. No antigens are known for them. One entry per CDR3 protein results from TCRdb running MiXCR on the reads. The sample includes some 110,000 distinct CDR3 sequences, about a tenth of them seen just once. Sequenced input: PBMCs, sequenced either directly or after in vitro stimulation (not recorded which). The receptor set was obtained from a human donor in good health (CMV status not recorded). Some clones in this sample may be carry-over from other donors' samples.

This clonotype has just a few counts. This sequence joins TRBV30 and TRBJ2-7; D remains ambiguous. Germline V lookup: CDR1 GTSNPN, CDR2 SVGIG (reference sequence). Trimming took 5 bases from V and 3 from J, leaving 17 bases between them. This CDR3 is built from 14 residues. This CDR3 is CAWGPFKAGYEQYF. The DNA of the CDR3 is TGTGCCTGGGGACCCTTTAAAGCTGGCTACGAGCAGTACTTC.

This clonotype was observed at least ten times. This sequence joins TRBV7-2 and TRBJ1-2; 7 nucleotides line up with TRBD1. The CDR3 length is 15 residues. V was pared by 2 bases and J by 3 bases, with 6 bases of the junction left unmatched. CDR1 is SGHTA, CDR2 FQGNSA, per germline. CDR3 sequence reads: CASSLSGQVDYGYTF. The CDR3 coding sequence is TGTGCCAGCAGCTTAAGTGGACAGGTCGACTATGGCTACACCTTC.

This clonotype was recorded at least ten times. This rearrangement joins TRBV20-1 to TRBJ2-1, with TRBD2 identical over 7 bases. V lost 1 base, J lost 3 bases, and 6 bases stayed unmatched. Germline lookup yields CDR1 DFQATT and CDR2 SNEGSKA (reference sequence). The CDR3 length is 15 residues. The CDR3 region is CSARGAGADYNEQFF. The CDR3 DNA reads TGCAGTGCTAGAGGGGCGGGAGCGGACTACAATGAGCAGTTCTTC.

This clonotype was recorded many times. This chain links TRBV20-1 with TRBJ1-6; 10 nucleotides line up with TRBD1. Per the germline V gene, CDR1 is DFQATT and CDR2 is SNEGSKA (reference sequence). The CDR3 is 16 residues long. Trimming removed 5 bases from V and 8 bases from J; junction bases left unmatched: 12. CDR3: CSAVTGGDSLYSPLHF. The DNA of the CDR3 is TGCAGTGCTGTGACAGGGGGCGATTCCCTTTATTCACCCCTCCACTTT.

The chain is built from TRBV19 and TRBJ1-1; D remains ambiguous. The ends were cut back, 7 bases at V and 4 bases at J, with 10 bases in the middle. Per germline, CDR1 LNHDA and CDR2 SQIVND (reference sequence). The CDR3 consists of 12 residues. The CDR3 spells CASKGYGTEAFF. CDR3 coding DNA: TGTGCCAGTAAAGGTTATGGCACTGAAGCTTTCTTT.

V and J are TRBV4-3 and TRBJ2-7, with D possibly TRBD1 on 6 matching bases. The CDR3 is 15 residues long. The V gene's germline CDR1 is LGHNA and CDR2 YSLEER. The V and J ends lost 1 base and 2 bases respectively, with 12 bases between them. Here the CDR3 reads CASSQALGAAYEQYF. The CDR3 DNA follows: TGCGCCAGCAGCCAAGCTTTGGGGGCCGCCTACGAGCAGTACTTC.

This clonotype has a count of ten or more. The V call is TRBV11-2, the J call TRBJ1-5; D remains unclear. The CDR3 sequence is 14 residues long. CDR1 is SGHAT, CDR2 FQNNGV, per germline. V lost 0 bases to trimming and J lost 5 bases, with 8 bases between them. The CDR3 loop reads CASSLDSGYQPQHF. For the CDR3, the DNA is TGTGCCAGCAGCTTAGATTCTGGGTATCAGCCCCAGCATTTT. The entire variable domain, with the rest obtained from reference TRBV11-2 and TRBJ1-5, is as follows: EAGVAQSPRYKIIEKRQSVAFWCNPISGHATLYWYQQILGQGPKLLIQFQNNGVVDDSQLPKDRFSAERLKGVDSTLKIQPAKLEDSAVYLCASSLDSGYQPQHFGDGTRLSIL.

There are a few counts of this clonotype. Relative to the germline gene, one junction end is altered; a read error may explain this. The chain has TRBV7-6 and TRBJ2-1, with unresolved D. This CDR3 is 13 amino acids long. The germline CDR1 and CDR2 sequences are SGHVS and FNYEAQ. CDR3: CASSPSRGAEQFF. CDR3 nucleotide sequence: TGTGCTAGCAGCCCCTCCCGCGGAGCTGAGCAGTTCTTC.

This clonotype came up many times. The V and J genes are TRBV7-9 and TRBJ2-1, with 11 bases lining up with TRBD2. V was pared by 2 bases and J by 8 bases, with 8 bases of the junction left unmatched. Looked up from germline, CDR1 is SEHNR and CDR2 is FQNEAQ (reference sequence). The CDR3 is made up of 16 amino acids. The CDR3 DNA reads TGTGCCAGCAGCTTAACCCCTAGCGGGAGGTACTATGAGCAGTTCTTC. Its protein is CASSLTPSGRYYEQFF.

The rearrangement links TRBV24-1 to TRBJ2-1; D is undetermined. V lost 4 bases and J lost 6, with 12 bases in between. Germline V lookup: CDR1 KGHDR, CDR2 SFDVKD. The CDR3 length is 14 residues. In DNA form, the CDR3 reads TGTGCCACCAGTGACTCAAGGGTAGGCAATGAGCAGTTCTTC. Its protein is CATSDSRVGNEQFF.